The 17 T cell receptor beta chains given below trace back to one sample, sequenced in a study of T-cell reconstitution after alpha-beta-depleted transplantation in children. The authors prepared the TCRbeta library with unique molecular identifiers. Via MiXCR, TCRdb re-called the PCR reads, giving one row per CDR3 protein. The sample shows a few hundred thousand distinct CDR3 sequences, 13% of them seen only once. The sequencing used PBMCs, mostly from graft donor cells, collected 360 days after TCRalphabeta/CD19-depleted stem cell transplant. Every receptor here comes from a male patient under 18 who had a stem cell transplant for acute myeloid leukemia, so the T cells may come from the graft donor.

This clonotype has ten or more counts. The V call is TRBV7-9, the J call TRBJ2-1; 7 bases agree with TRBD2. Losses at the gene ends were 4 bases for V and 8 bases for J; bases not matched to a gene: 2. Germline values: CDR1 SEHNR, CDR2 FQNEAQ (reference sequence). CDR3 length: 12 amino acids. The CDR3 sequence is CASSWDYYEQFF. CDR3 nucleotide sequence: TGTGCCAGCAGCTGGGACTATTATGAGCAGTTCTTC.

A few counts support this clonotype. The chain recombines TRBV2 with TRBJ2-6; 7 positions match TRBD2. The CDR3 has 19 residues. V lost 7 bases to trimming and J lost 0 bases; unmatched junction nucleotides: 15. CDR1 and CDR2 from the germline V gene are SNHLY and FYNNEI. The CDR3 coding sequence is TGTGCCAGCATTTTGAGCCGGGACTACGACCACTCTGGGGCCAACGTCCTGACTTTC. This encodes CASILSRDYDHSGANVLTF.

This clonotype was seen a few times. The chain joins TRBV28 to TRBJ2-7; a possible D gene is TRBD1 (7 bases). The germline CDR1 and CDR2 sequences are MDHEN and SYDVKM. The CDR3 length is 15 residues. V lost 3 bases and J 2 bases, leaving 14 bases between the germline ends. In DNA, the CDR3 is TGTGCCAGCAGTTTGCAGGGGGGCTATCCCTACGAGCAGTACTTC. It codes for CASSLQGGYPYEQYF.

V usage is TRBV12-5 and J usage is TRBJ2-2, with 9 positions matching TRBD2. This CDR3 spans 19 amino acids. From germline, CDR1 is LGHNT and CDR2 FRNRAP. V shed 0 bases and J 8 bases; nucleotides not matched to a gene: 16. The CDR3 region is CASGLVPPDYGGRGGELFF. CDR3 DNA: TGTGCTAGTGGTTTGGTACCCCCTGACTACGGCGGGAGGGGTGGGGAGCTGTTTTTT.

This clonotype was counted ten times or more. This rearrangement joins TRBV6-2 or TRBV6-3 to TRBJ2-5; 14 bases are shared with TRBD2. Trimming took 6 bases from V and 3 from J; bases not matched to a gene: 3. Germline V CDR1 and CDR2: MNHEY, SVGEGT. CDR3 length: 15 amino acids. For the CDR3, the DNA is TGTGCCAGCAGCCCGGGACTAGCGGGAGAAGAGACCCAGTACTTC. It codes for CASSPGLAGEETQYF.

The CDR3 nucleotides read TGTGCCAGCAGCGCAGAGGATTCCTCCTACGAGCAGTACTTC. Translated, it gives CASSAEDSSYEQYF. This rearrangement joins TRBV4-2 to TRBJ2-7; D is ambiguous. The germline CDR1 and CDR2 sequences are LGHNA and YNFKEQ. The CDR3 contains 14 residues. V gave up 5 bases and J gave up 0 bases, with 11 bases separating them.

This clonotype has just a few counts. The CDR3 protein is CASSFGLAGGKDNEQFF. As DNA, the CDR3 is TGCGCCAGCAGCTTCGGACTAGCGGGAGGCAAAGACAATGAGCAGTTCTTC. The chain uses TRBV5-1 and TRBJ2-1; TRBD2 matches 14 bases. The V and J ends lost 2 bases and 5 bases, in that order; junction bases with no gene match: 6. Germline V gene sequence: CDR1 SGHRS, CDR2 YFSETQ. The length of the CDR3 is 17 residues. The whole variable domain, filled in from reference TRBV5-1 and TRBJ2-1, reads KAGVTQTPRYLIKTRGQQVTLSCSPISGHRSVSWYQQTPGQGLQFLFEYFSETQRNKGNFPGRFSGRQFSNSRSEMNVSTLELGDSALYLCASSFGLAGGKDNEQFFGPGTRLTVL.

This sequence joins TRBV20-1 and TRBJ2-7, with D uncertain. The CDR3 sequence is 15 residues long. The V end lost 3 bases, the J end lost 3 bases, and 18 bases lay between the germline ends. Looked up from germline, CDR1 is DFQATT and CDR2 is SNEGSKA (reference sequence). The CDR3 loop is CSASPLLPGHYEQYF. The CDR3 DNA follows: TGCAGTGCTAGTCCATTGTTGCCAGGCCACTACGAGCAGTACTTC.

In its sample, this clonotype was seen a few times. The chain uses TRBV14 and TRBJ1-1; TRBD1 is a possible D gene (6 bases). From germline, CDR1 is SGHDN and CDR2 FVKESK. V gave up 4 bases and J gave up 0 bases, with 12 bases separating them. The CDR3 length is 15 residues. For the CDR3, the DNA is TGTGCCAGCAGCCGAAACAGGGTCATGAACACTGAAGCTTTCTTT. This codes for CASSRNRVMNTEAFF. Using reference TRBV14 and TRBJ1-1 for the parts outside the CDR3, the full variable domain is EAGVTQFPSHSVIEKGQTVTLRCDPISGHDNLYWYRRVMGKEIKFLLHFVKESKQDESGMPNNRFLAERTGGTYSTLKVQPAELEDSGVYFCASSRNRVMNTEAFFGQGTRLTVV.

The V call is TRBV20-1, the J call TRBJ2-3; 8 bases match TRBD2. This CDR3 comprises 14 residues. From germline, CDR1 is DFQATT and CDR2 SNEGSKA (reference sequence). After removal of 8 bases from V and 2 bases from J, the junction contained 9 bases not matched to a gene. The CDR3 DNA sequence: TGCAGTCCATCGGGGACTAGATCCACAGATACGCAGTATTTT. This gives the protein CSPSGTRSTDTQYF.

This chain connects TRBV4-3 to TRBJ2-7; 8 bases align to TRBD1. V was pared by 4 bases and J by 6 bases, with 8 bases of the junction left unmatched. Germline loops: CDR1 LGHNA, CDR2 YSLEER. There are 14 residues in the CDR3. CDR3 loop: CASSRDRGEGEQYF. For the CDR3, the DNA is TGCGCCAGCAGCCGTGACAGGGGTGAGGGCGAGCAGTACTTC.

This clonotype was picked up a small number of times. The V and J genes are TRBV15 and TRBJ1-1, with 7 bases identical to TRBD1. The CDR3 spans 17 residues. From germline, CDR1 is LNHNV and CDR2 YYDKDF (reference sequence). After removal of 0 bases from V and 3 bases from J, the junction contained 10 bases not matched to a gene. The CDR3 here is CATSREGLGQGDTEAFF. Here the CDR3 DNA reads TGTGCCACCAGCAGAGAGGGTCTAGGGCAGGGGGACACTGAAGCTTTCTTT.

This rearrangement joins TRBV10-3 to TRBJ2-7; 10 bases fit TRBD2. The CDR3 is 14 amino acids. CDR1 and CDR2 (germline): ENHRY, SYGVKD. V trimming: 10 bases; J trimming: 3 bases; junction bases outside the gene matches: 9. The CDR3 region is CATLGLAGDYEQYF. CDR3 nucleotide sequence: TGTGCCACCCTGGGCCTAGCGGGGGACTACGAGCAGTACTTC.

This clonotype was recorded at least ten times. The CDR3 loop is CASTERGGTSSYEQYF. In DNA form, the CDR3 reads TGTGCCAGCACAGAGAGGGGGGGGACTAGCTCCTACGAGCAGTACTTC. This sequence joins TRBV7-2 and TRBJ2-7; 8 positions match TRBD2. CDR1 and CDR2 from the germline V gene are SGHTA and FQGNSA. With V trimmed by 7 bases and J by 0 bases, 11 bases remained unmatched. The CDR3 runs 16 residues.

The gene calls are TRBV7-2 and TRBJ1-1; TRBD1 might be the D (6 bases). V was clipped by 1 base and J by 7 bases, with 16 bases between them. Germline V lookup: CDR1 SGHTA, CDR2 FQGNSA. The CDR3 covers 15 residues. The CDR3 nucleotides read TGTGCCAGCAGCTTAGTTGGAACAGGGATAGGTGAAGCTTTCTTT. Its protein is CASSLVGTGIGEAFF.

The V gene is TRBV28, the J gene TRBJ2-3, with TRBD1 matching 9 bases. The germline CDR1 and CDR2 sequences are MDHEN and SYDVKM. V lost 1 base and J lost 2; bases outside the gene matches: 10. CDR3 length equals 18 residues. CDR3 bases: TGTGCCAGCAGTTTATACTCCGGGACAGGGCCCCCCACAGATACGCAGTATTTT. This sequence encodes CASSLYSGTGPPTDTQYF.

This clonotype has a handful of counts. The chain joins TRBV5-1 to TRBJ2-7, with 9 bases aligning to TRBD2. The CDR3 spans 17 residues. V shed 2 bases and J 7 bases; nucleotides not matched to a gene: 16. Germline V gene data show CDR1 as SGHRS and CDR2 as YFSETQ. The CDR3 sequence is CASSFDEPAGGSVEQYF. The DNA of the CDR3 is TGCGCCAGCAGCTTCGACGAACCAGCGGGAGGATCTGTTGAGCAGTACTTC.